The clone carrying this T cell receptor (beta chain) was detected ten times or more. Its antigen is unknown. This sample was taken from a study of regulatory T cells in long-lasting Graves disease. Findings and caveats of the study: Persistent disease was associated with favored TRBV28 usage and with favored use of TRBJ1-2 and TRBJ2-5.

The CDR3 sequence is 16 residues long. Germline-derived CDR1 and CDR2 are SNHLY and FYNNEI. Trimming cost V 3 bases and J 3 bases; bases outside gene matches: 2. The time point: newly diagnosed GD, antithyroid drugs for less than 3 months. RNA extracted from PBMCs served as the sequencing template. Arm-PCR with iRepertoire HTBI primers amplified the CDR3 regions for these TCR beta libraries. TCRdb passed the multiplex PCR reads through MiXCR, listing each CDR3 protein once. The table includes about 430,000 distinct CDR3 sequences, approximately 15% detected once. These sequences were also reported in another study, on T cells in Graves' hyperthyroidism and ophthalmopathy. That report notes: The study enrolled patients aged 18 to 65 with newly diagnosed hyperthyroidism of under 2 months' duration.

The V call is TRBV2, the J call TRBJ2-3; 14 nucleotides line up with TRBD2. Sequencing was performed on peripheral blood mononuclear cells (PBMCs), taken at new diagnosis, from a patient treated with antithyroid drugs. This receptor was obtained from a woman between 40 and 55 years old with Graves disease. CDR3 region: CASSEGLAGETDTQYF. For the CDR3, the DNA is TGTGCCAGCAGTGAGGGACTAGCGGGAGAAACAGATACGCAGTATTTT.